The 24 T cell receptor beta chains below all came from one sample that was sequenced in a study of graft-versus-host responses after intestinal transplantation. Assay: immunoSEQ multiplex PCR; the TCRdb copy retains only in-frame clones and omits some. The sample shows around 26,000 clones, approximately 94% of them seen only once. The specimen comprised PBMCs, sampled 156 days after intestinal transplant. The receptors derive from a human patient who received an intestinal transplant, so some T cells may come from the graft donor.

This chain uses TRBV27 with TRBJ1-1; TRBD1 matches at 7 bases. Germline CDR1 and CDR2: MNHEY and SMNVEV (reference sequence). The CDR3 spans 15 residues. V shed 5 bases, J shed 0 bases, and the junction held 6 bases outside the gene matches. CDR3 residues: CASSPRQGVNTEAFF. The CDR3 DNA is TGTGCCAGCAGTCCGCGACAGGGAGTGAACACTGAAGCTTTCTTT.

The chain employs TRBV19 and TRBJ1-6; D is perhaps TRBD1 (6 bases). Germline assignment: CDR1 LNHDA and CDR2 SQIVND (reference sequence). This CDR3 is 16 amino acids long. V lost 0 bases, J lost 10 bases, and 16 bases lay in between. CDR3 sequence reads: CASSIDPAGADSPLHF. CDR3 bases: TGTGCCAGTAGTATAGATCCGGCAGGGGCAGACTCACCCCTCCACTTT.

The CDR3 nucleotides read TGCGCCAGCAGCTTGACAGGGCCCGAACTGATTAATGAAAAACTGTTTTTT. This gives the protein CASSLTGPELINEKLFF. V is TRBV5-1 and J is TRBJ1-4, with a weak D call TRBD1 (6 bases). The ends were cut back, 1 base at V and 4 bases at J, with 17 bases in the middle. Germline values: CDR1 SGHRS, CDR2 YFSETQ. The CDR3 spans 17 residues.

CDR3 loop: CASSDNGGTFSFF. As DNA, the CDR3 is TGCGCCAGCAGTGACAATGGCGGGACATTTTCGTTCTTC. V and J are TRBV10-1 and TRBJ2-1; either TRBD1 or TRBD2 may supply D (6 bases each). The V and J ends lost 3 bases and 15 bases respectively, with 18 bases between them. The CDR3 contains 13 residues. CDR1 and CDR2 (germline): WNHNN, SYGVQD (reference sequence).

The CDR3 sequence: CASSPGTGYDGYTF. The CDR3 nucleotides read TGTGCCAGCAGCCCAGGGACAGGGTACGATGGCTACACCTTC. This chain connects TRBV27 to TRBJ1-2, with TRBD1 matching 9 bases. J gave up 6 bases and V 6 bases, and 8 bases lay outside the gene matches. The CDR3 consists of 14 residues. Per the germline V gene, CDR1 is MNHEY and CDR2 is SMNVEV (reference sequence).

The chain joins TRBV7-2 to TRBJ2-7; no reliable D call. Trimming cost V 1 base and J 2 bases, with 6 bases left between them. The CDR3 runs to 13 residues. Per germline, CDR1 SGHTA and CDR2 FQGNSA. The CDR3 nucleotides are TGTGCCAGCAGCTTAGGCTTCACCTACGAGCAGTACTTC. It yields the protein CASSLGFTYEQYF.

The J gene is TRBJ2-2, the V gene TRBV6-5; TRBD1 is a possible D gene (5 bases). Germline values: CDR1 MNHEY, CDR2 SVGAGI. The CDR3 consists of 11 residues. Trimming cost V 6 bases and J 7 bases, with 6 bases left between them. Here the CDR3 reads CASSRDGELFF. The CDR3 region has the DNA TGTGCCAGCAGCAGGGACGGGGAGCTGTTTTTT.

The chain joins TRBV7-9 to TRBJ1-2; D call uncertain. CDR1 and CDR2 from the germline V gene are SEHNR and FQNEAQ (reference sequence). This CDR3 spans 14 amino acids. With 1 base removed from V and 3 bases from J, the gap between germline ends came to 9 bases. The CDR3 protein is CASSLGGPHYGYTF. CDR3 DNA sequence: TGTGCCAGCAGCTTAGGAGGACCCCACTATGGCTACACCTTC.

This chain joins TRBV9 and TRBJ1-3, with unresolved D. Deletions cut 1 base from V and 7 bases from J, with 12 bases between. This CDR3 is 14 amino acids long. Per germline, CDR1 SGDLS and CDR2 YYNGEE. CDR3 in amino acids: CASSVSHTTNTIYF. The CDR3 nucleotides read TGTGCCAGCAGCGTATCCCACACCACCAACACCATATATTTT.

CDR3 DNA: TGTGCCAGCAGTTTACCGGGGAACACCATATATTTT. Translating it yields CASSLPGNTIYF. This chain connects TRBV28 to TRBJ1-3; D remains unclear. From germline, CDR1 is MDHEN and CDR2 SYDVKM. V was pared by 2 bases and J by 7 bases, with 6 bases between. The CDR3 totals 12 residues.

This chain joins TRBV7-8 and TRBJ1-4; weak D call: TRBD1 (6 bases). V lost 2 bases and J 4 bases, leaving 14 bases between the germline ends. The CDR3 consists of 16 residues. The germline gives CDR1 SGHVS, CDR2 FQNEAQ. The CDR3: CASSLTETGYNEKLFF. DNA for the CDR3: TGTGCCAGCAGCTTAACGGAGACAGGCTATAATGAAAAACTGTTTTTT.

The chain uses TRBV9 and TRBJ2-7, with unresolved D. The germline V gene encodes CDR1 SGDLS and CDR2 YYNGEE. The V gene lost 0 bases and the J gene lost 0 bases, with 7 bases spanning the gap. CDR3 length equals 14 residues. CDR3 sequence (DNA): TGTGCCAGCAGCGTAGAACGGAACTCCTACGAGCAGTACTTC. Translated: CASSVERNSYEQYF. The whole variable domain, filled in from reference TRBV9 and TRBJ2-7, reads DSGVTQTPKHLITATGQRVTLRCSPRSGDLSVYWYQQSLDQGLQFLIQYYNGEERAKGNILERFSAQQFPDLHSELNLSSLELGDSALYFCASSVERNSYEQYFGPGTRLTVT.

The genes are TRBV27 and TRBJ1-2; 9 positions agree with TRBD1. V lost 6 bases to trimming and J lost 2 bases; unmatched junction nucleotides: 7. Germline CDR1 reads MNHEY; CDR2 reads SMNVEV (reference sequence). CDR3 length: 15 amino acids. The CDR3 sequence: CASSPSGTGNYGYTF. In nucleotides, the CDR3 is TGTGCCAGCAGCCCTTCCGGGACAGGGAACTATGGCTACACCTTC.

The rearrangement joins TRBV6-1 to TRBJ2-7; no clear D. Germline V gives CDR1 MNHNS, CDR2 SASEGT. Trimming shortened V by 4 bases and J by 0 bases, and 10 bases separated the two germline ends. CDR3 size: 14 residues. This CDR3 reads CASSGRFSSYEQYF. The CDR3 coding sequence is TGTGCCAGCAGTGGACGGTTTAGCTCCTACGAGCAGTACTTC.

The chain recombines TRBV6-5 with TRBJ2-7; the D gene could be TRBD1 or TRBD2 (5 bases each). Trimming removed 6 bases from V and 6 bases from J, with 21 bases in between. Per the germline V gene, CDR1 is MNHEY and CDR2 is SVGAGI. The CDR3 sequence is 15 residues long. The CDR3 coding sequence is TGTGCCAGCAGCGGGGCCAGCTTTTTCCTAATCGAGCAGTACTTC. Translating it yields CASSGASFFLIEQYF.

The CDR3: CASSQKQFYEQYF. The CDR3 coding sequence is TGCGCCAGCAGCCAAAAACAGTTCTACGAGCAGTACTTC. The chain is built from TRBV4-1 and TRBJ2-7; D gene unclear. The CDR3 sequence is 13 residues long. Trimming removed 2 bases from V and 3 bases from J, with 8 bases in between. Per germline, CDR1 MGHRA and CDR2 YSYEKL.

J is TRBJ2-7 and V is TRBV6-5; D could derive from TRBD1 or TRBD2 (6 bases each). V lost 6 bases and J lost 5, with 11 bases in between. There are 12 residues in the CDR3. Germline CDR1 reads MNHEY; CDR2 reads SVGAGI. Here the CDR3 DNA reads TGTGCCAGCAGAGGGGGGTATAACGAGCAGTACTTC. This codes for CASRGGYNEQYF.

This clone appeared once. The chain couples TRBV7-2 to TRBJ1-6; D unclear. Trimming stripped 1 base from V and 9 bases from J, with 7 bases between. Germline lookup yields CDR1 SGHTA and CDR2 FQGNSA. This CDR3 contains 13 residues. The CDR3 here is CASSLVWGSPLHF. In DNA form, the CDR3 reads TGTGCCAGCAGCTTAGTGTGGGGTTCACCCCTCCACTTT.

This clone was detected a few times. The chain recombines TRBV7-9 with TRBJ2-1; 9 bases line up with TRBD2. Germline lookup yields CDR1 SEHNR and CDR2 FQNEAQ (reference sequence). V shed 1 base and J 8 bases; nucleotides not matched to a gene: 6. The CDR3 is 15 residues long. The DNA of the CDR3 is TGTGCCAGCAGCTTAGTAGCGGGAGATTTCCATGAGCAGTTCTTC. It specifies CASSLVAGDFHEQFF.

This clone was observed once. The CDR3 is CASSPGGQPYGYTF. CDR3 in DNA: TGTGCCAGCAGCCCGGGGGGACAGCCCTATGGCTACACCTTC. The chain joins TRBV5-6 to TRBJ1-2; 7 nucleotides match TRBD1. Losses at the gene ends were 4 bases for V and 4 bases for J; bases not matched to a gene: 7. The CDR3 is 14 amino acids. Per germline, CDR1 SGHDT and CDR2 YYEEEE. Looking up the rest from reference TRBV5-6 and TRBJ1-2 gives the full variable domain: DAGVTQSPTHLIKTRGQQVTLRCSPKSGHDTVSWYQQALGQGPQFIFQYYEEEERQRGNFPDRFSGHQFPNYSSELNVNALLLGDSALYLCASSPGGQPYGYTFGSGTRLTVV.

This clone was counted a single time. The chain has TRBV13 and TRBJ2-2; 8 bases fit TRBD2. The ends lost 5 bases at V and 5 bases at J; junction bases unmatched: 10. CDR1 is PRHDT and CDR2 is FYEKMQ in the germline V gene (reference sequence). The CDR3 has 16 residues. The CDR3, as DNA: TGTGCCAGCAGCATAGAGAGCGGGGGAGAAACCGGGGAGCTGTTTTTT. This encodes CASSIESGGETGELFF.

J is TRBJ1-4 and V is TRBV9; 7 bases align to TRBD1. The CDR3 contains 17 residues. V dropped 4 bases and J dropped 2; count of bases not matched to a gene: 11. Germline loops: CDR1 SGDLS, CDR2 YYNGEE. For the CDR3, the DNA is TGTGCCAGCAGCCCCACCCAACTGGACAGGACTAATGAAAAACTGTTTTTT. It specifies CASSPTQLDRTNEKLFF.

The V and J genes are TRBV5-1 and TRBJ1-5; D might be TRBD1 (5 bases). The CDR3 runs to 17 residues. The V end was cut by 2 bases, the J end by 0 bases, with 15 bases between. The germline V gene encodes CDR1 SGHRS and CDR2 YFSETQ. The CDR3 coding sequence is TGCGCCAGCAGCTTAGGTCCCCAAGGGGATAGCAATCAGCCCCAGCATTTT. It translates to CASSLGPQGDSNQPQHF. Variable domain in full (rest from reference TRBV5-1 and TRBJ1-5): KAGVTQTPRYLIKTRGQQVTLSCSPISGHRSVSWYQQTPGQGLQFLFEYFSETQRNKGNFPGRFSGRQFSNSRSEMNVSTLELGDSALYLCASSLGPQGDSNQPQHFGDGTRLSIL.

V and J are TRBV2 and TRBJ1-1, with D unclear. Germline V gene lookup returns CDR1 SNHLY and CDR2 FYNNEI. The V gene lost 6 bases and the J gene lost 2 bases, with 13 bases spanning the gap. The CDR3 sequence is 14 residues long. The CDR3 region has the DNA TGTGCCAGCAGCCCACCCAGTTCTAACACTGAAGCTTTCTTT. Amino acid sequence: CASSPPSSNTEAFF.